Described below is a single T cell receptor (beta chain) sequence and its context. This record belongs to a study of read filtering for tumor transcriptome and immune sequencing. For the study at large: Patients were 17 to 20 male and around 13 female, mean age 65.9 years, range about 47 to 80.

The CDR3 has 14 amino acids. Trimming shortened V by 2 bases and J by 3 bases, and 10 bases separated the two germline ends. The germline V gene has CDR1 LNHDA and CDR2 SQIVND (reference sequence). Molecular barcoded adaptors covering alpha/delta and beta/gamma chains were used on approximately 400 ng RNA. TCRdb independently ran MiXCR on the reads; one entry per CDR3 protein. The table includes roughly 130,000 distinct CDR3 sequences, approximately 12% detected once. Sampling of bone marrow took place during active disease in every patient. The chain uses TRBV19 and TRBJ2-5, with a weak D call TRBD1 (5 bases). This clonotype originated in a donor at least 40 years old with multiple myeloma. The sequencing input was a population of CD138-negative cells sorted from bone marrow. The CDR3 protein is CASSITGYEETQYF. CDR3 coding DNA: TGTGCCAGTAGTATAACAGGCTACGAAGAGACCCAGTACTTC.